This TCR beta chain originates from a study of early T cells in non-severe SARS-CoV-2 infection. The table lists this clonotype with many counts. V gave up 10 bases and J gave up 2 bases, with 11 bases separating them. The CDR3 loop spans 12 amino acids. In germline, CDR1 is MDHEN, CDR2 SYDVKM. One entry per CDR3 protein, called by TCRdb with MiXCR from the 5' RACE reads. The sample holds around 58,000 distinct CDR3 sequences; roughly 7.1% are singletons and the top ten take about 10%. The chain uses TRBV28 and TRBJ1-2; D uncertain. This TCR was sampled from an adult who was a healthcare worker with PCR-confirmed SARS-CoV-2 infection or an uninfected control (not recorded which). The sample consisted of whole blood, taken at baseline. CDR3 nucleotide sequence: TGTGCCACCGGTCCCAGAAACTATGGCTACACCTTC. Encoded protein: CATGPRNYGYTF.